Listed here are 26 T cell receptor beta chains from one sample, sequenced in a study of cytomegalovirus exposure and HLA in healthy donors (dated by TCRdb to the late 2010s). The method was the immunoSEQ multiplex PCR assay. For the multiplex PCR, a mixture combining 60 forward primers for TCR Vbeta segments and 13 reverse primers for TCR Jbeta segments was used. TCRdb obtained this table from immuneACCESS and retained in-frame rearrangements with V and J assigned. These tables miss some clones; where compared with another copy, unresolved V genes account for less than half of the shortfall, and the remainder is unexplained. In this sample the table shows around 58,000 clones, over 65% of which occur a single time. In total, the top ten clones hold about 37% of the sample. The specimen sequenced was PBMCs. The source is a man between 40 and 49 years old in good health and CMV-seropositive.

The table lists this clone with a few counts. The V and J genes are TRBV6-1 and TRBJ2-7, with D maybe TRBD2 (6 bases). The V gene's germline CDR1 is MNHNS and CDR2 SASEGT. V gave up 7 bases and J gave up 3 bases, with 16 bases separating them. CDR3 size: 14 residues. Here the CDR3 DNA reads TGTGCCAGCATCGAAGGGGACTTTCTCTACGAGCAGTACTTC. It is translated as CASIEGDFLYEQYF.

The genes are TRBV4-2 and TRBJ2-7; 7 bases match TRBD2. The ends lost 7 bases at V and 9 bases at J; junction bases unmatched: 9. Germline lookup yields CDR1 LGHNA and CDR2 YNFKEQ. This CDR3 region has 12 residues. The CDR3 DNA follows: TGTGCCAGCAAGGGCGGACCGGGGGGGCAGTACTTC. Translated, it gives CASKGGPGGQYF.

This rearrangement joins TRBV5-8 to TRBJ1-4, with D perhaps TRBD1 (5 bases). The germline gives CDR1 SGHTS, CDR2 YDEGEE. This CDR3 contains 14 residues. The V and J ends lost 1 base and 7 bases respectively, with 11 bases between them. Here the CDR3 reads CASSLYGGGEKLFF. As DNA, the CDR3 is TGTGCCAGCAGCTTGTACGGGGGTGGTGAAAAACTGTTTTTT.

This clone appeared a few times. The CDR3 here is CASSPLGINTEAFF. The CDR3 DNA sequence: TGTGCCAGCTCACCCTTGGGCATCAACACTGAAGCTTTCTTT. V and J are TRBV18 and TRBJ1-1; D unresolved. The CDR3 spans 14 residues. V lost 3 bases and J lost 2, with 10 bases in between. Germline CDR1 KGHSH, CDR2 LQKENI.

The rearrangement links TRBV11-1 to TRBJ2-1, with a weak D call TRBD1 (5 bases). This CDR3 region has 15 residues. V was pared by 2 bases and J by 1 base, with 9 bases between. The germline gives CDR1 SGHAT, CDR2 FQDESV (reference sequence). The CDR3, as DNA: TGTGCCAGCAGCTTACTAAGGGGTTCCTACAATGAGCAGTTCTTC. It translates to CASSLLRGSYNEQFF. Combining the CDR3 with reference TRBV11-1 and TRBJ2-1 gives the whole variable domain EAEVAQSPRYKITEKSQAVAFWCDPISGHATLYWYRQILGQGPELLVQFQDESVVDDSQLPKDRFSAERLKGVDSTLKIQPAELGDSAMYLCASSLLRGSYNEQFFGPGTRLTVL.

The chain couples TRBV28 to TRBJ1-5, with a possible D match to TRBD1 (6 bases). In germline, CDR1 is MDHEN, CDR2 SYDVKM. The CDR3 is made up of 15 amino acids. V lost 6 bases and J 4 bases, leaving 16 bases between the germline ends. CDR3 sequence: CASRAFPRGNQPQHF. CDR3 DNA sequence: TGTGCCAGCAGGGCCTTTCCCAGGGGTAATCAGCCCCAGCATTTT.

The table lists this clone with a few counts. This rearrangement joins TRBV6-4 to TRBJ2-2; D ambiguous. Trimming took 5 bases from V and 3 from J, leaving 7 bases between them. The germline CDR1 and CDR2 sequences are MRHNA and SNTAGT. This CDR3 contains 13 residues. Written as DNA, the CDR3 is TGTGCCAGCAGTCCCGACTACACCGGGGAGCTGTTTTTT. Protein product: CASSPDYTGELFF.

Here the CDR3 reads CASSQGRDTEAFF. The CDR3 DNA follows: TGCGCCAGCAGCCAAGGACGGGACACTGAAGCTTTCTTT. The gene calls are TRBV4-3 and TRBJ1-1; no reliable D call. V lost 1 base, J lost 3 bases, and 6 bases lay in between. The germline gives CDR1 LGHNA, CDR2 YSLEER. The CDR3 consists of 13 residues.

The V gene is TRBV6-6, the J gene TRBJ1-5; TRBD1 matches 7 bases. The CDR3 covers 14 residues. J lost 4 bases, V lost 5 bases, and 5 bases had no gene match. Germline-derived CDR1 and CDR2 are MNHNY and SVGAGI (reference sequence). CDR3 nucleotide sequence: TGTGCCAGCAGTACAGGGGTGACGAATCAGCCCCAGCATTTT. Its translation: CASSTGVTNQPQHF.

In nucleotides, the CDR3 is TGCGCCAGCAGCCAAGATTTGAGGGTTGAAAAACTGTTTTTT. The encoded protein is CASSQDLRVEKLFF. The V and J genes are TRBV4-3 and TRBJ1-4, with D uncertain. This CDR3 is 14 amino acids long. Per the germline V gene, CDR1 is LGHNA and CDR2 is YSLEER. The V end lost 0 bases, the J end lost 7 bases, and 9 bases lay between the germline ends.

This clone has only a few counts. CDR3 sequence reads: CASSSQVYNEQFF. For the CDR3, the DNA is TGTGCCAGCAGCTCACAGGTTTACAATGAGCAGTTCTTC. This chain joins TRBV7-2 and TRBJ2-1; D perhaps matches TRBD1 (5 bases). V was shortened by 4 bases and J by 4 bases, with 8 bases between the two germline ends. This CDR3 region has 13 residues. CDR1 is SGHTA and CDR2 is FQGNSA in the germline V gene.

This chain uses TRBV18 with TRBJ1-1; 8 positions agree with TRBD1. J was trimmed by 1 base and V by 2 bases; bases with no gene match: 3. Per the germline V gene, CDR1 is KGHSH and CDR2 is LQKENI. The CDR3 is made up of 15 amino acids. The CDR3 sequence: CASSPETGENTEAFF. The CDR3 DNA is TGTGCCAGCTCACCAGAGACAGGGGAGAACACTGAAGCTTTCTTT.

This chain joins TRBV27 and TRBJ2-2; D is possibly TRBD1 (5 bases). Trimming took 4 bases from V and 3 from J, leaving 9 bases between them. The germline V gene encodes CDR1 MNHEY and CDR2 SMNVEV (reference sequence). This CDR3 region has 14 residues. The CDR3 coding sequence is TGTGCCAGCAGTTCCCAGGGTTACACCGGGGAGCTGTTTTTT. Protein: CASSSQGYTGELFF.

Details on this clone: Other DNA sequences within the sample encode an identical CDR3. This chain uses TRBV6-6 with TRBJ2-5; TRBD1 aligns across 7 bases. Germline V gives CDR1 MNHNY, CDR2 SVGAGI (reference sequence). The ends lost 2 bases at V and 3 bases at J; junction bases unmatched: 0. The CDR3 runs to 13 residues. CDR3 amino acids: CASSYGTEETQYF. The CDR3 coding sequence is TGTGCCAGCAGTTACGGGACAGAAGAGACCCAGTACTTC.

CDR3 bases: TGTGCCAGTAGTAGAAGGGTGCCCGGGGTTAATGAAAAACTGTTTTTT. As protein: CASSRRVPGVNEKLFF. V and J are TRBV19 and TRBJ1-4; D is unclear. CDR1 LNHDA and CDR2 SQIVND come from the germline V gene (reference sequence). This CDR3 comprises 16 residues. Trimming removed 4 bases at V and 4 bases at J, with 16 bases between.

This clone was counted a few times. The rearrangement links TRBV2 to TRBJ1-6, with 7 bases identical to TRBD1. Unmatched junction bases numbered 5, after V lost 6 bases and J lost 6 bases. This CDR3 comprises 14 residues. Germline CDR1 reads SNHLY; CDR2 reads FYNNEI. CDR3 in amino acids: CASRPGQPNSPLHF. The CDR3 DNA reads TGTGCCAGCAGGCCGGGACAGCCTAATTCACCCCTCCACTTT.

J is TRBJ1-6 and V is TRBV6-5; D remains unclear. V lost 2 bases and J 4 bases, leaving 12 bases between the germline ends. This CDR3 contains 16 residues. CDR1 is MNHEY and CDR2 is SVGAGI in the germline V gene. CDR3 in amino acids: CASSYGASRYNSPLHF. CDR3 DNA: TGTGCCAGCAGTTACGGAGCCAGCCGGTATAATTCACCCCTCCACTTT.

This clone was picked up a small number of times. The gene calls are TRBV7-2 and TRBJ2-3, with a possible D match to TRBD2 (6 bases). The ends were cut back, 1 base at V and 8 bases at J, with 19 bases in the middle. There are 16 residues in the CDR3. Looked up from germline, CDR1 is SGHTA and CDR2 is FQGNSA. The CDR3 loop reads CASSLGLIARRGTQYF. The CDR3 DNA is TGTGCCAGCAGCTTAGGTTTAATCGCTCGGAGGGGTACGCAGTATTTT. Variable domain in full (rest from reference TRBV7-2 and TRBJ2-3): GAGVSQSPSNKVTEKGKDVELRCDPISGHTALYWYRQSLGQGLEFLIYFQGNSAPDKSGLPSDRFSAERTGGSVSTLTIQRTQQEDSAVYLCASSLGLIARRGTQYFGPGTRLTVL.

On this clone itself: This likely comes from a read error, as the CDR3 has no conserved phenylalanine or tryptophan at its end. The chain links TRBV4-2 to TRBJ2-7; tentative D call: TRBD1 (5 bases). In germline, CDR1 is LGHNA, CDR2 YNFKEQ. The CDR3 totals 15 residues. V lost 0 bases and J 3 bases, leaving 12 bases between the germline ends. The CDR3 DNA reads TGTGCCAGCAGCCAAGAAATAACCAGGGTCTACGAGCAGTACTCC. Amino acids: CASSQEITRVYEQYS.

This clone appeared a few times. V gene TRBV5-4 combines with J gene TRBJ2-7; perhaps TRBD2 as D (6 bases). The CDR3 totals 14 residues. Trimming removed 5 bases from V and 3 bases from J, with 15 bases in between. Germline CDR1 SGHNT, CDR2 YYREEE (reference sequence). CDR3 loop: CASSPEGGNYEQYF. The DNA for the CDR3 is TGTGCCAGCAGTCCGGAGGGCGGGAACTACGAGCAGTACTTC.

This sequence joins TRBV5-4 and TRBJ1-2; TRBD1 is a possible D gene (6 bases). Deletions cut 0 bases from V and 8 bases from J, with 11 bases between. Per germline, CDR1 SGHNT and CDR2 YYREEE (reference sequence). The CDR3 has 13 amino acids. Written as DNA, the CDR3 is TGTGCCAGCAGCTTGGAACAGGGTCTGGGCTACACCTTC. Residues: CASSLEQGLGYTF.

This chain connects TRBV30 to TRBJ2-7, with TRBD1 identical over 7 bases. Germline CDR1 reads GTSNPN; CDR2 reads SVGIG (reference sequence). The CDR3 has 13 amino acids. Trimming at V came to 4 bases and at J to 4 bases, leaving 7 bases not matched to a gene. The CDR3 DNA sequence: TGTGCCTGGAATGACAGGGTGGCGTACGAGCAGTACTTC. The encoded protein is CAWNDRVAYEQYF.

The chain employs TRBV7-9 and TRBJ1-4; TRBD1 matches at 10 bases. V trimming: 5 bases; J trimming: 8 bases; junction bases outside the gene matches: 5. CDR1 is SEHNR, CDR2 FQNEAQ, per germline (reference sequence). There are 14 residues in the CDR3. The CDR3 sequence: CASSRQGAFEKLFF. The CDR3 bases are TGTGCCAGCAGCCGACAGGGGGCATTCGAAAAACTGTTTTTT.

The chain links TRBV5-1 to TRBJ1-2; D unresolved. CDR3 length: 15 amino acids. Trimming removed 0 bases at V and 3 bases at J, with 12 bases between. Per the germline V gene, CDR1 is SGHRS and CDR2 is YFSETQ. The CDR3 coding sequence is TGCGCCAGCAGCTTGGGTTCGGGGAAAGACTATGGCTACACCTTC. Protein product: CASSLGSGKDYGYTF.

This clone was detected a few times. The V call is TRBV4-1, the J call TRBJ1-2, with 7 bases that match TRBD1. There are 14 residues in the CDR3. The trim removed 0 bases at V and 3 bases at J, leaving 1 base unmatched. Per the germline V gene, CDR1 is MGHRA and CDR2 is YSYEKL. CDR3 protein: CASSQDRGDYGYTF. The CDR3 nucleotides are TGCGCCAGCAGCCAAGACAGGGGGGACTATGGCTACACCTTC.

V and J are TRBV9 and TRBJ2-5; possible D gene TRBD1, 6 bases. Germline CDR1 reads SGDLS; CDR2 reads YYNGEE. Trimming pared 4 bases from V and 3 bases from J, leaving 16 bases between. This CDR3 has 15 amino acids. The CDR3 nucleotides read TGTGCCAGCAGCCCCCGAGGGGGACCTGAAGAGACCCAGTACTTC. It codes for CASSPRGGPEETQYF.